A selection of T cell receptor beta chains follows, all from one sample in a study of identical twins. MiXCR, applied by TCRdb to the 5' RACE reads, yields one record per CDR3 protein. The sample yields hundreds of thousands of distinct CDR3 sequences, 6.1% seen once. The material sequenced was naive T cells sorted from blood. The receptors derive from a young man in good health. The CDR3 runs from the conserved cysteine through the conserved F or W. A D gene is named only where the DNA matches it firmly. Clone size is stated in some rows and not others, as once, few, many or a class when expanded.

TRBV2	.	TRBJ2-5	.	TGTGCCAGGTCTCGTCTATCAGAGACCCAGTACTTC	CARSRLSETQYF
TRBV6-2/TRBV6-3	.	TRBJ1-1	.	TGTGCCAGCAGCAGTGGGCTCTACTACGACCGGGACACTGAAGCTTTCTTT	CASSSGLYYDRDTEAFF
TRBV5-1	.	TRBJ1-1	.	TGCGCCAGCAGCTTGGGACAGCAGAGTAGGAACACTGAAGCTTTCTTT	CASSLGQQSRNTEAFF
TRBV7-2	few	TRBJ2-4	TRBD2	TGTGCCAGCAGCGGTACTAGCGGGAGGTTAAACATTCAGTACTTC	CASSGTSGRLNIQYF
TRBV12-3/TRBV12-4	many	TRBJ1-5	.	TGTGCCAGCAGTTTGATAGGACTCAATTGGTTGAGCAATCAGCCCCAGCATTTT	CASSLIGLNWLSNQPQHF
TRBV6-2/TRBV6-3	.	TRBJ1-1	.	TGTGCCAGCAGCTATCATCCCGGGGGGGTACGAACTGAAGCTTTCTTT	CASSYHPGGVRTEAFF
TRBV18	many	TRBJ1-1	.	TGTGCCAGCTCACCGATGACAGGTAGCACTGAAGCTTTCTTT	CASSPMTGSTEAFF
TRBV19	.	TRBJ2-1	.	TGTGCCAGTAGTATTGAGAGCGGATCCTACAATGAGCAGTTCTTC	CASSIESGSYNEQFF
TRBV4-1	many	TRBJ1-1	TRBD1	TGCGCCAGCAGCTTTAGTCAGGGGGACACTGAAGCTTTCTTT	CASSFSQGDTEAFF
TRBV6-5	many	TRBJ2-2	.	TGTGCCAGCAGCCACTTCGGCGGGGAGCTGTTTTTT	CASSHFGGELFF
TRBV12-3/TRBV12-4	many	TRBJ2-4	.	TGTGCCAGCAGTGACGGATCGGGACTTCCTAAACTAGCCAAAAACATTCAGTACTTC	CASSDGSGLPKLAKNIQYF
TRBV29-1	many	TRBJ2-3	.	TGCAGCGTTGAAGGGGACCCGGCTTGGGATACGCAGTATTTT	CSVEGDPAWDTQYF
TRBV5-1	few	TRBJ2-1	.	TGCGCCAGCAGCTTGGATCGGCGGAGCTCCTACAATGAGCAGTTCTTC	CASSLDRRSSYNEQFF
TRBV4-1	.	TRBJ2-7	.	TGCGCCAGCAGCCAAGGTCATTCGGAGCGTTACGAGCAGTACTTC	CASSQGHSERYEQYF
TRBV3-1	few	TRBJ1-1	.	TGTGCCAGCAGCCCGAGGGGGACGAACACTGAAGCTTTCTTT	CASSPRGTNTEAFF
TRBV5-6	many	TRBJ2-5	.	TGTGCCAGCAGCTTCGAAGGGAGAGAGACCCAGTACTTC	CASSFEGRETQYF
TRBV7-3	few	TRBJ2-2	.	TGTGCCAGCAGCTTAATCCCAACCCAGGAGACCGGGGAGCTGTTTTTT	CASSLIPTQETGELFF
TRBV10-3	many	TRBJ2-6	.	TGTGCCAGCCAGGAGGCCAACGTCCTGACTTTC	CASQEANVLTF
TRBV6-5	.	TRBJ1-1	TRBD1	TGTGCCAGCAGTTACCCAAGAAACAGGGGGGGAAGGAACACTGAAGCTTTCTTT	CASSYPRNRGGRNTEAFF
TRBV20-1	many	TRBJ2-3	TRBD2	TGCAGTGCTCTCGGATCCCTGACTAGCGGGGGCAGAGATACGCAGTATTTT	CSALGSLTSGGRDTQYF
TRBV6-5	many	TRBJ2-3	TRBD1	TGTGCCAGCAGTCTCGGACAGGGTGCACCCTATTTT	CASSLGQGAPYF
TRBV4-3	few	TRBJ1-3	.	TGCGCCAGCAGCCAAGGATTAACAGGCTCTGGAAACACCATATATTTT	CASSQGLTGSGNTIYF
TRBV3-1	few	TRBJ2-1	.	TGTGCCAGCAGCTCTTCCGGAGTTCTCGACAATGAGCAGTTCTTC	CASSSSGVLDNEQFF
TRBV7-9	many	TRBJ1-1	TRBD1	TGTGCCAGCAGCTCCGACAGGGGAGGTACTGAAGCTTTCTTT	CASSSDRGGTEAFF
TRBV5-1	.	TRBJ1-4	.	TGCGCCAGCAGCCGCAAGACCGGGGGAACGAACGAAAAACTGTTTTTT	CASSRKTGGTNEKLFF
TRBV9	few	TRBJ2-1	TRBD2	TGTGCCAGCAGCGTAGCTAGCGGGGCCAACAATGAGCAGTTCTTC	CASSVASGANNEQFF
TRBV11-2	.	TRBJ2-3	.	TGTGCCAGCAGCGGCACAGGGGGCAAGGCGGGAGGTCCTAGCACAGATACGCAGTATTTT	CASSGTGGKAGGPSTDTQYF
TRBV5-6	many	TRBJ2-1	.	TGTGCCAGCAGCTTGGACAGCGGTAGCTACAATGAGCAGTTCTTC	CASSLDSGSYNEQFF
TRBV7-8	.	TRBJ2-2	TRBD1	TGTGCCAGCAGCCCGGGGACAGGGGGCAGGACCGGGGAGCTGTTTTTT	CASSPGTGGRTGELFF
TRBV5-1	.	TRBJ2-1	TRBD2	TGCGCCAGCAGCTTCCTAGCGGGGCTAAGGAATGAGCAGTTCTTC	CASSFLAGLRNEQFF
TRBV24-1	many	TRBJ2-5	.	TGTGCCACCAGCCAGGTGGAAAGCCAAGAGACCCAGTACTTC	CATSQVESQETQYF
TRBV5-1	few	TRBJ1-5	.	TGCGCCAGCAGCTTTGGGGGCGAGCAGCCCCAGCATTTT	CASSFGGEQPQHF
TRBV20-1	many	TRBJ2-7	.	TGCAGTGCTAGAGATACTCCGCTGACCTACGAGCAGTACTTC	CSARDTPLTYEQYF
TRBV4-2	few	TRBJ1-3	.	TGTGCCAGCAGCCAAGATGAACCAGCCCTCCTGATCTCTGGAAACACCATATATTTT	CASSQDEPALLISGNTIYF
TRBV29-1	.	TRBJ2-3	TRBD2	TGCAGCGTTGCTGGCGGGAGGCACTCTAGCACAGATACGCAGTATTTT	CSVAGGRHSSTDTQYF
TRBV12-3/TRBV12-4	many	TRBJ2-1	.	TGTGCCAGCAGTTTGGCTAGCACCTACAATGAGCAGTTCTTC	CASSLASTYNEQFF
TRBV25-1	once	TRBJ1-1	TRBD1	TGTGCCACAGGGGGGCGGGGGGCGAACACTGAAGCTTTCTTT	CATGGRGANTEAFF
TRBV7-2	many	TRBJ1-6	.	TGTGCCAGCAGCGTGGAGCGTAATTCACCCCTCCACTTT	CASSVERNSPLHF
TRBV6-5	many	TRBJ1-1	TRBD1	TGTGCCAGCAGTTACTTGGGACAGGGGAACACTGAAGCTTTCTTT	CASSYLGQGNTEAFF
TRBV29-1	.	TRBJ2-1	.	TGCAGCGGTAGACTCCCACCAAACAATGAGCAGTTCTTC	CSGRLPPNNEQFF
TRBV29-1	many	TRBJ1-5	.	TGCAGCGTAGGACTCGGTAGGAATCAGCCCCAGCATTTT	CSVGLGRNQPQHF
TRBV7-8	many	TRBJ2-1	TRBD1	TGTGCCAGCAGCTTACTCCCCCGGGACAGAATGAAGCAGTTCTTC	CASSLLPRDRMKQFF
TRBV21-1	many	TRBJ1-6	.	TGTGCCAGCAGCAGGGTAGTGGCAGGTTCACCCCTCCACTTT	CASSRVVAGSPLHF
TRBV7-2	.	TRBJ2-7	TRBD1	TGTGCCAGCAGCCCGAAGCAGGGGACAGGAGTCTCCTACGAGCAGTACTTC	CASSPKQGTGVSYEQYF
TRBV12-3/TRBV12-4	many	TRBJ2-1	.	TGTGCCAGCAGTTCTTGGGTTAATGAGCAGTTCTTC	CASSSWVNEQFF
TRBV12-3/TRBV12-4	few	TRBJ2-5	.	TGTGCCACCACTTGGGTGGGTAAAGCCCAAGAGACCCAGTACTTC	CATTWVGKAQETQYF
TRBV6-1	few	TRBJ2-4	TRBD2	TGTGCCAGCAGGGGACTAGCGGCGGGGAACATTCAGTACTTC	CASRGLAAGNIQYF
TRBV29-1	many	TRBJ2-1	.	TGCAGCGTCGGACTCGGGGGTTACGGTGAGCAGTTCTTC	CSVGLGGYGEQFF
TRBV20-1	many	TRBJ2-1	TRBD2	TGCAGTGCTAGAGATTTAGCGGGAGGGCCCCATGAGCAGTTCTTC	CSARDLAGGPHEQFF
TRBV20-1	many	TRBJ2-3	.	TGCAGTGCCATAGGGGAAGCAACACGGCGGGCAGATACGCAGTATTTT	CSAIGEATRRADTQYF
TRBV7-3	many	TRBJ2-2	.	TGTGCCAGCAGCCCATCGACTAGTGGAGGCGGGGAGCTGTTTTTT	CASSPSTSGGGELFF
TRBV18	few	TRBJ1-4	.	TGTGCCAGCTCATCACCGCTCCGGGACGAAAAACTGTTTTTT	CASSSPLRDEKLFF
TRBV7-9	many	TRBJ2-1	.	TGTGCCAGCAGTCCCAAGGGACGAAACTACAATGAGCAGTTCTTC	CASSPKGRNYNEQFF